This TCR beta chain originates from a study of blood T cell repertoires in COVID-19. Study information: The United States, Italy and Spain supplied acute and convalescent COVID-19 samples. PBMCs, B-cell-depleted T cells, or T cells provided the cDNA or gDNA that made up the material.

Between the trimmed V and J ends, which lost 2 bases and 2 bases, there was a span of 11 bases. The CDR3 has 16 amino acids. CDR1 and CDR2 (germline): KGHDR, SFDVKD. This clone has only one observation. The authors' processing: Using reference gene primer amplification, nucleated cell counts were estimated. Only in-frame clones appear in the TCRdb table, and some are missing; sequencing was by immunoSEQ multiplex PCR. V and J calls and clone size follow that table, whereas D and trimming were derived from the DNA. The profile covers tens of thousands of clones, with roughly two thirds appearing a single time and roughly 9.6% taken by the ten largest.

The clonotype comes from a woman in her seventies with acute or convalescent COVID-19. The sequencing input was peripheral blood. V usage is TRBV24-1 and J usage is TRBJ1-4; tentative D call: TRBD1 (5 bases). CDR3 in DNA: TGTGCCACCAGTGATTCCACAGGCCCGACTAATGAAAAACTGTTTTTT. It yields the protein CATSDSTGPTNEKLFF.